The rows below give T cell receptor beta chains drawn from one sample of a study of CD8 T cells in ankylosing spondylitis. TCRdb re-analysed the 5' RACE reads in MiXCR, keeping a single row per CDR3 protein. The data contain roughly 670,000 distinct CDR3 sequences, over 15% of them singletons. Sequencing used blood, either unsorted or a sorted T cell fraction (not recorded which). These receptor sequences come from a male donor with ankylosing spondylitis. Each CDR3 is given with its conserved first and last residue. The D gene is left open where the match is weak. The listing skips clone size in some rows; elsewhere it reads once, few, many or a size class.

TRBV29-1	.	many	TRBJ2-5	CSGLAALQETQYF	TGCAGCGGCCTGGCGGCCTTACAAGAGACCCAGTACTTC
TRBV5-5	TRBD1	few	TRBJ1-4	CASSPADRGGISEKLFF	TGTGCCAGCAGCCCCGCTGACAGGGGTGGGATCAGTGAAAAACTGTTTTTT
TRBV14	.	.	TRBJ1-5	CASSQGGAANQPQHF	TGTGCCAGCAGCCAAGGTGGGGCAGCTAATCAGCCCCAGCATTTT
TRBV5-1	.	.	TRBJ2-7	CASSLALFYYGRNGFDEQYF	TGCGCCAGCAGCTTGGCTCTATTTTATTATGGACGGAACGGTTTCGACGAGCAGTACTTC
TRBV29-1	TRBD1	.	TRBJ2-5	CSVEDIDSDRGVQETQYF	TGCAGCGTTGAAGATATAGACTCAGACAGGGGTGTTCAAGAGACCCAGTACTTC
TRBV19	TRBD1	.	TRBJ2-4	CASSPARTGDKNIQYF	TGTGCCAGTAGTCCGGCTCGGACAGGGGATAAAAACATTCAGTACTTC
TRBV5-1	TRBD2	.	TRBJ2-2	CASTLLAGGATHTGELFF	TGCGCCAGCACGCTACTAGCGGGAGGAGCCACTCACACCGGGGAGCTGTTTTTT
TRBV3-1	TRBD1	few	TRBJ1-2	CASSQAATGVGYTF	TGTGCCAGCAGCCAAGCAGCAACAGGGGTGGGCTACACCTTC
TRBV19	.	few	TRBJ2-1	CASSEGYIYNEQFF	TGTGCCAGTAGCGAGGGATATATCTACAATGAGCAGTTCTTC
TRBV11-2	.	.	TRBJ1-3	CASSLSSRSGNTIYF	TGTGCCAGCAGCCTCAGCTCGCGCTCTGGAAACACCATATATTTT
TRBV6-1	.	few	TRBJ2-3	CASSVGATSTDTQYF	TGTGCCAGCAGTGTCGGGGCAACTAGCACAGATACGCAGTATTTT
TRBV7-8	.	few	TRBJ1-1	CASSLKGWVGRMRGTTEAFF	TGTGCCAGCAGCTTAAAGGGGTGGGTTGGCAGGATGAGGGGGACCACTGAAGCTTTCTTT
TRBV12-3/TRBV12-4	.	.	TRBJ1-2	CASSLWGANYGYTF	TGTGCCAGCAGCCTTTGGGGGGCGAACTATGGCTACACCTTC
TRBV20-1	.	few	TRBJ2-5	CSATGEETQYF	TGCAGTGCTACGGGGGAAGAGACCCAGTACTTC
TRBV9	TRBD1	.	TRBJ2-5	CASSPQGTEEETQYF	TGTGCCAGCAGCCCGCAAGGGACAGAAGAAGAGACCCAGTACTTC
TRBV29-1	.	few	TRBJ2-1	CSLQSGRSYNEQFF	TGCAGCCTACAGTCGGGGCGCTCCTACAATGAGCAGTTCTTC
TRBV12-3/TRBV12-4	TRBD2	few	TRBJ2-3	CASSQMGLAGLTDTQYF	TGTGCCAGCAGCCAGATGGGACTAGCGGGCCTCACAGATACGCAGTATTTT
TRBV11-2	TRBD2	.	TRBJ2-1	CASTAQREGRVEQFF	TGTGCCAGCACCGCCCAGCGGGAGGGCCGAGTTGAGCAGTTCTTC
TRBV5-1	.	.	TRBJ2-3	CASSLGSTGGDTQYF	TGCGCCAGCAGCTTGGGTTCGACAGGAGGCGATACGCAGTATTTT
TRBV24-1	TRBD1	.	TRBJ2-1	CATSDFTGDSYNEQFF	TGTGCCACCAGTGATTTCACAGGGGACTCCTACAATGAGCAGTTCTTC
TRBV12-3/TRBV12-4	.	.	TRBJ1-2	CASSWGGASGYTF	TGTGCCAGCAGCTGGGGGGGGGCGAGTGGCTACACCTTC
TRBV12-3/TRBV12-4	.	few	TRBJ2-2	CASIPTSNTGELFF	TGTGCCAGCATCCCGACTTCCAACACCGGGGAGCTGTTTTTT
TRBV12-3/TRBV12-4	.	few	TRBJ2-3	CASMMRASGTDTQYF	TGTGCCAGCATGATGAGGGCTAGCGGCACAGATACGCAGTATTTT
TRBV20-1	.	few	TRBJ2-2	CSAREVSTGELFF	TGCAGTGCTAGAGAAGTATCTACCGGGGAGCTGTTTTTT
TRBV11-2	.	few	TRBJ1-1	CASSLDSPYEAFF	TGTGCCAGCAGCCTCGACAGCCCTTATGAAGCTTTCTTT
TRBV4-1	.	many	TRBJ1-2	CASSQAPGTSNYGYTF	TGCGCCAGCAGCCAAGCCCCCGGGACCTCTAACTATGGCTACACCTTC
TRBV5-1	.	few	TRBJ2-4	CASSLEDQAKNIQYF	TGCGCCAGCAGCTTGGAGGATCAAGCCAAAAACATTCAGTACTTC
TRBV6-6	.	.	TRBJ1-6	CASSPGAPLHF	TGTGCCAGCAGCCCCGGGGCACCCCTCCACTTT
TRBV2	TRBD1	.	TRBJ1-2	CASSDSDRRNIYGYTF	TGTGCCAGCAGTGACTCGGACAGGAGAAACATCTATGGCTACACCTTC
TRBV11-2	.	few	TRBJ2-2	CASSLWGRDSSGRELFF	TGTGCCAGCAGCTTATGGGGCCGGGACTCTTCCGGCAGGGAGCTGTTTTTT
TRBV5-1	TRBD1	.	TRBJ1-1	CASSLHTYRGEAFF	TGCGCCAGCAGCTTGCATACATACAGGGGGGAAGCTTTCTTT
TRBV5-1	.	.	TRBJ2-4	CASSYGTPLAKNIQYF	TGCGCCAGCAGCTATGGGACACCACTAGCCAAAAACATTCAGTACTTC
TRBV25-1	.	.	TRBJ1-4	CASGGRDEKLFF	TGTGCCTCCGGAGGGAGGGATGAAAAACTGTTTTTT
TRBV6-5	.	.	TRBJ2-5	CASSYSYGEGETQYF	TGTGCCAGCAGTTACTCTTACGGTGAGGGGGAGACCCAGTACTTC
TRBV6-1	.	.	TRBJ1-2	CASTENYGYTF	TGTGCCAGCACGGAAAACTATGGCTACACCTTC
TRBV12-3/TRBV12-4	.	.	TRBJ2-3	CASSTGPAPGDTQYF	TGTGCCAGCAGCACCGGCCCCGCGCCGGGAGATACGCAGTATTTT
TRBV4-3	.	many	TRBJ2-2	CASSQGRTTTGELFF	TGCGCCAGCAGCCAAGGCCGGACCACCACCGGGGAGCTGTTTTTT
TRBV18	.	few	TRBJ1-4	CASSPPGTPEANEKLFF	TGTGCCAGCTCACCACCCGGTACACCGGAGGCTAATGAAAAACTGTTTTTT
TRBV6-2/TRBV6-3	.	once	TRBJ2-7	CATQPVEGSYEQYF	TGTGCCACCCAACCGGTGGAAGGATCCTACGAGCAGTACTTC
TRBV10-3	.	few	TRBJ1-1	CAISESGGASTEAFF	TGTGCCATCAGTGAGTCTGGGGGGGCAAGCACTGAAGCTTTCTTT
TRBV9	.	.	TRBJ1-5	CASSFDSISQPQHF	TGTGCCAGCAGCTTTGACAGTATCAGTCAGCCCCAGCATTTT
TRBV9	TRBD1	few	TRBJ2-2	CASSPSDRGPTGELFF	TGTGCCAGCAGCCCCTCGGACAGGGGGCCCACCGGGGAGCTGTTTTTT
TRBV6-5	.	.	TRBJ1-6	CASSYSPTGTSPLHF	TGTGCCAGCAGTTACTCCCCCACAGGGACTTCACCCCTCCACTTT
TRBV28	TRBD2	.	TRBJ2-7	CASSSTLLAGVSGHEQYF	TGTGCCAGCAGTTCCACCCTTCTAGCGGGAGTTTCTGGCCACGAGCAGTACTTC
TRBV7-2	.	.	TRBJ2-7	CASSSQGLTYEQYF	TGTGCCAGCAGCTCTCAGGGGCTGACCTACGAGCAGTACTTC
TRBV20-1	TRBD2	.	TRBJ2-1	CSKRAGEYNEQFF	TGCAGTAAAAGGGCGGGGGAGTACAATGAGCAGTTCTTC
TRBV5-1	.	few	TRBJ2-1	CASSIGISSYNEQFF	TGCGCCAGCAGCATTGGGATAAGCTCCTACAATGAGCAGTTCTTC
TRBV20-1	.	few	TRBJ1-1	CSARGPGSNTEAFF	TGCAGTGCTAGAGGGCCGGGTTCGAACACTGAAGCTTTCTTT
TRBV7-9	.	.	TRBJ2-7	CASRPTAGEQYF	TGTGCCAGCAGACCGACCGCGGGCGAGCAGTACTTC
TRBV6-2/TRBV6-3	TRBD2	.	TRBJ2-1	CASSPRLAGGLNNEQFF	TGTGCCAGCAGCCCGCGGCTAGCGGGAGGGCTCAACAATGAGCAGTTCTTC
TRBV7-2	.	few	TRBJ1-6	CASSLVQGYSPLHF	TGTGCCAGCAGCTTAGTGCAGGGATATTCACCCCTCCACTTT
TRBV20-1	.	.	TRBJ1-1	CSSWGPGRTEAFF	TGCAGTTCCTGGGGGCCCGGGAGGACTGAAGCTTTCTTT
TRBV4-3	TRBD2	.	TRBJ2-3	CASSQADRAGGDTQYF	TGCGCCAGCAGCCAAGCAGATAGGGCGGGAGGCGATACGCAGTATTTT